These 25 T cell receptor beta chains came from one sample sequenced in a study of OX40 agonist ivuxolimab in advanced cancers. The table came from immunoSEQ multiplex PCR; TCRdb's copy has only in-frame clones and leaves some out. The sample holds about 62,000 clones, 79% seen once. Here the sequenced sample was CD4+ or CD8+ T cells sorted from blood, taken in a trial of the OX40 agonist ivuxolimab. These receptors originate from an adult with an advanced solid tumor such as melanoma, head and neck, liver or kidney cancer.

The V gene is TRBV6-6, the J gene TRBJ1-2; D possibly corresponds to TRBD1 (5 bases). Germline V gene sequence: CDR1 MNHNY, CDR2 SVGAGI (reference sequence). The CDR3 length is 15 residues. Between the trimmed V and J ends, which lost 4 bases and 2 bases, there was a span of 14 bases. The CDR3 nucleotides read TGTGCCAGCAGTTCCGACAGTGCCGCGAACTATGGCTACACCTTC. Protein: CASSSDSAANYGYTF.

The DNA for the CDR3 is TGTGCCAGCAGCCAAGATCGGGGGACAGGGACTTACGAGCAGTACTTC. Protein product: CASSQDRGTGTYEQYF. The chain employs TRBV4-2 and TRBJ2-7; 9 bases are a match to TRBD1. With V trimmed by 0 bases and J by 4 bases, 7 bases remained unmatched. CDR1 and CDR2 from the germline V gene are LGHNA and YNFKEQ. The CDR3 is 16 residues long.

In DNA form, the CDR3 reads TGTGCCAGCAGGAGGGGGCGAACCAAAAACATTCAGTACTTC. Translation: CASRRGRTKNIQYF. The V call is TRBV5-6, the J call TRBJ2-4; 7 bases fit TRBD1. The V gene end was trimmed by 5 bases and the J gene end by 2 bases; junction bases not matched to a gene: 4. Germline CDR1 SGHDT, CDR2 YYEEEE. The CDR3 runs to 14 residues.

With respect to this clone: Distinct nucleotide sequences in the sample also encode this CDR3. The chain employs TRBV5-1 and TRBJ1-2; D is ambiguous. Trimming pared 2 bases from V and 0 bases from J, leaving 11 bases between. CDR3 size: 15 residues. Germline V gives CDR1 SGHRS, CDR2 YFSETQ. The CDR3 sequence is CASSLDPGSNYGYTF. DNA of the CDR3: TGCGCCAGCAGCTTAGATCCAGGATCTAACTATGGCTACACCTTC.

The gene calls are TRBV7-3 and TRBJ2-5; D gene unclear. The germline V gene encodes CDR1 SGHTA and CDR2 FQGTGA. The length of the CDR3 is 13 residues. Deletions cut 4 bases from V and 3 bases from J, with 9 bases between. CDR3 residues: CASSSAGEETQYF. The CDR3 DNA follows: TGTGCCAGCAGCTCGGCTGGGGAAGAGACCCAGTACTTC.

This clone was picked up one time. J is TRBJ1-4 and V is TRBV6-5; 8 positions agree with TRBD1. The junction had 10 bases not matched to a gene; V was cut back by 5 bases and J by 8 bases. This CDR3 region has 15 residues. Germline-derived CDR1 and CDR2 are MNHEY and SVGAGI. The CDR3 reads CASSIQGQGGEKLFF. CDR3 coding DNA: TGTGCCAGCAGTATTCAAGGACAGGGAGGGGAAAAACTGTTTTTT.

The chain joins TRBV10-2 to TRBJ2-3; 16 nucleotides align to TRBD2. The junction had 13 bases not matched to a gene; V was cut back by 5 bases and J by 5 bases. The germline gives CDR1 WSHSY, CDR2 SAAADI. The CDR3 has 19 residues. The CDR3 spells CASSTSPGLAGGQEDTQYF. Here the CDR3 DNA reads TGCGCCAGCAGTACGTCTCCGGGACTAGCGGGGGGGCAGGAAGATACGCAGTATTTT.

This chain joins TRBV12-5 and TRBJ2-1, with 9 bases lining up with TRBD1. The V and J ends lost 6 bases and 4 bases, in that order; junction bases with no gene match: 4. The CDR3 contains 14 residues. The germline V gene has CDR1 LGHNT and CDR2 FRNRAP. The CDR3 region is CASGTGGAYNEQFF. In DNA, the CDR3 is TGTGCTAGTGGCACAGGGGGCGCTTACAATGAGCAGTTCTTC. Supplemented by reference TRBV12-5 and TRBJ2-1, the full variable domain reads DARVTQTPRHKVTEMGQEVTMRCQPILGHNTVFWYRQTMMQGLELLAYFRNRAPLDDSGMPKDRFSAEMPDATLATLKIQPSEPRDSAVYFCASGTGGAYNEQFFGPGTRLTVL.

J is TRBJ2-7 and V is TRBV10-3, with D maybe TRBD2 (5 bases). The CDR3 contains 13 residues. Deletions cut 10 bases from V and 2 bases from J, with 15 bases between. Germline values: CDR1 ENHRY, CDR2 SYGVKD. Here the CDR3 reads CASADSRAYEQYF. The CDR3 coding sequence is TGTGCCAGCGCGGACTCAAGGGCCTACGAGCAGTACTTC.

The chain combines TRBV11-1 with TRBJ2-7; D might be TRBD1 (5 bases). Germline V gene lookup returns CDR1 SGHAT and CDR2 FQDESV (reference sequence). The V and J ends lost 8 bases and 2 bases respectively, with 13 bases between them. The CDR3 sequence is 13 residues long. CDR3 coding DNA: TGTGCCAGCGGACAAAGGGCCCCCTACGAGCAGTACTTC. Its protein is CASGQRAPYEQYF.

The J gene is TRBJ1-1, the V gene TRBV27, with 8 bases fitting TRBD1. This CDR3 contains 15 residues. CDR1 and CDR2 (germline): MNHEY, SMNVEV (reference sequence). Trimming took 3 bases from V and 1 from J; bases not matched to a gene: 4. CDR3 in DNA: TGTGCCAGCAGTTTTAGACAGGGGCCGAACACTGAAGCTTTCTTT. Its protein product is CASSFRQGPNTEAFF.

This chain connects TRBV9 to TRBJ2-1; TRBD2 agrees at 9 bases. The ends lost 3 bases at V and 7 bases at J; junction bases unmatched: 8. The CDR3 has 15 amino acids. The V gene's germline CDR1 is SGDLS and CDR2 YYNGEE. The CDR3 sequence is CASSAGTSKKNEQFF. CDR3 coding DNA: TGTGCCAGCAGCGCCGGGACTAGCAAAAAGAATGAGCAGTTCTTC.

This chain links TRBV27 with TRBJ2-2, with a tentative D call TRBD2 (7 bases). Trimming took off 7 bases at V and 4 bases at J, with 22 bases between the two ends. CDR1 is MNHEY and CDR2 is SMNVEV in the germline V gene (reference sequence). CDR3 length equals 17 residues. The CDR3 region is CASTQRAPRGGTGELFF. The CDR3 region has the DNA TGTGCCAGCACGCAGCGGGCCCCAAGGGGGGGCACCGGGGAGCTGTTTTTT.

The count of this clone is one. V and J are TRBV7-2 and TRBJ2-7; a possible D gene is TRBD2 (6 bases). The CDR3 loop spans 15 amino acids. Germline V gene lookup returns CDR1 SGHTA and CDR2 FQGNSA. V lost 6 bases, J lost 7 bases, and 22 bases lay in between. CDR3 nucleotides: TGTGCCAGCAGAGCTCCCGGGGGACCGGGCTTGGAGCAGTACTTC. It is translated as CASRAPGGPGLEQYF.

The J gene is TRBJ1-1, the V gene TRBV27; 7 bases agree with TRBD1. The J segment lost 2 bases and the V segment lost 4 bases, leaving 4 bases of the junction unmatched. The CDR3 spans 14 residues. The germline V gene encodes CDR1 MNHEY and CDR2 SMNVEV (reference sequence). CDR3 loop: CASSWTGLNTEAFF. The CDR3 nucleotides read TGTGCCAGCAGTTGGACAGGCTTAAACACTGAAGCTTTCTTT.

Only one count was recorded for this clone. The V call is TRBV7-2, the J call TRBJ1-5, with no clear D. Trimming shortened V by 2 bases and J by 1 base, and 6 bases separated the two germline ends. CDR1 is SGHTA, CDR2 FQGNSA, per germline. The CDR3 is made up of 14 amino acids. The CDR3 region is CASSLKESNQPQHF. The CDR3 nucleotides are TGTGCCAGCAGCTTAAAGGAGAGCAATCAGCCCCAGCATTTT.

The chain carries TRBV9 and TRBJ2-3; 9 positions agree with TRBD2. Germline V gene sequence: CDR1 SGDLS, CDR2 YYNGEE. With 3 bases clipped from V and 5 bases from J, the junction kept 7 bases outside the gene matches. CDR3 length: 15 residues. The CDR3 DNA reads as TGTGCCAGCAGCGCGGTGGCGGGAGGGGTAGATACGCAGTATTTT. Translation gives CASSAVAGGVDTQYF. Supplemented by reference TRBV9 and TRBJ2-3, the full variable domain reads DSGVTQTPKHLITATGQRVTLRCSPRSGDLSVYWYQQSLDQGLQFLIQYYNGEERAKGNILERFSAQQFPDLHSELNLSSLELGDSALYFCASSAVAGGVDTQYFGPGTRLTVL.

The chain joins TRBV28 to TRBJ2-1; 12 bases are shared with TRBD2. Germline V gene lookup returns CDR1 MDHEN and CDR2 SYDVKM. This CDR3 comprises 15 residues. Trimming took 8 bases from V and 3 from J; bases not matched to a gene: 5. CDR3 DNA: TGTGCCAGCCGACCGGGACTAGCGGGCTACAATGAGCAGTTCTTC. This gives the protein CASRPGLAGYNEQFF.

V usage is TRBV11-2 and J usage is TRBJ2-5, with D uncertain. The CDR3 is 12 residues long. Germline CDR1 and CDR2: SGHAT and FQNNGV. Trimming removed 4 bases at V and 5 bases at J, with 8 bases between. The CDR3 nucleotides are TGTGCCAGCAGCTCTCTGAGGGAGACCCAGTACTTC. Protein product: CASSSLRETQYF.

J is TRBJ1-4 and V is TRBV6-5, with a tentative D call TRBD1 (5 bases). The CDR3 runs to 15 residues. V was clipped by 0 bases and J by 7 bases, with 12 bases between them. Germline CDR1 and CDR2: MNHEY and SVGAGI. Here the CDR3 reads CASSYSLEGTEKLFF. The CDR3 DNA follows: TGTGCCAGCAGTTACTCGTTGGAGGGGACTGAAAAACTGTTTTTT.

The V and J genes are TRBV9 and TRBJ1-4; unclear D gene. The CDR3 has 15 residues. Germline V lookup: CDR1 SGDLS, CDR2 YYNGEE. The ends were cut back, 0 bases at V and 4 bases at J, with 10 bases in the middle. CDR3 amino acids: CASSVAGRINEKLFF. The CDR3 nucleotides are TGTGCCAGCAGCGTAGCCGGACGGATTAATGAAAAACTGTTTTTT. The full variable domain, in which reference TRBV9 and TRBJ1-4 provide the parts outside the CDR3, is DSGVTQTPKHLITATGQRVTLRCSPRSGDLSVYWYQQSLDQGLQFLIQYYNGEERAKGNILERFSAQQFPDLHSELNLSSLELGDSALYFCASSVAGRINEKLFFGSGTQLSVL.

V is TRBV19 and J is TRBJ2-7; TRBD1 matches at 9 bases. The CDR3 covers 12 residues. Germline-derived CDR1 and CDR2 are LNHDA and SQIVND (reference sequence). The ends lost 10 bases at V and 3 bases at J; junction bases unmatched: 4. CDR3 sequence (DNA): TGTGCCACCAGACAGGGGGGCTACGAGCAGTACTTC. Protein sequence: CATRQGGYEQYF.

This clone was recorded a few times. The chain combines TRBV7-9 with TRBJ2-7; D gene uncertain. Trimming took 5 bases from V and 2 from J, leaving 10 bases between them. Germline V lookup: CDR1 SEHNR, CDR2 FQNEAQ (reference sequence). The CDR3 totals 13 residues. The CDR3 region has the DNA TGTGCCAGCAGCCCCAGGTACACCTACGAGCAGTACTTC. This codes for CASSPRYTYEQYF.

This clone was counted only a few times. V is TRBV5-1 and J is TRBJ2-3, with 8 nucleotides matching TRBD1. V shed 0 bases and J 6 bases; nucleotides not matched to a gene: 3. The CDR3 has 14 amino acids. Germline V lookup: CDR1 SGHRS, CDR2 YFSETQ. DNA for the CDR3: TGCGCCAGCAGCTTGGGCAGGGGGCCGGATACGCAGTATTTT. It is translated as CASSLGRGPDTQYF.

The rearrangement uses TRBV14 and TRBJ1-3; D is uncertain. V lost 4 bases and J 8 bases, leaving 9 bases between the germline ends. The CDR3 is made up of 12 amino acids. Germline-derived CDR1 and CDR2 are SGHDN and FVKESK. The CDR3 bases are TGTGCCAGCAGCCCGGGCCGCCACACCATATATTTT. Protein sequence: CASSPGRHTIYF.